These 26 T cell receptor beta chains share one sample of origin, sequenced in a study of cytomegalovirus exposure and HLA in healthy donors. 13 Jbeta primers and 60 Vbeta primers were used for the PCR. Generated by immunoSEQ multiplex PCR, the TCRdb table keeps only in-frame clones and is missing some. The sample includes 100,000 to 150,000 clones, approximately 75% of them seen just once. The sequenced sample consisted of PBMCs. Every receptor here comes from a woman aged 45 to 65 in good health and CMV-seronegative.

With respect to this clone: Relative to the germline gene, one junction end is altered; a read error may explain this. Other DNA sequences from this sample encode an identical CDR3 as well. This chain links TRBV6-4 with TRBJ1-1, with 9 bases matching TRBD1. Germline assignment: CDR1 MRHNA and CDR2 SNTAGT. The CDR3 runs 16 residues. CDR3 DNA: TGTGCCAGCAGTGACGGGACAGGGAGTGAGAACACTGAGGCTTTCTTT. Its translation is CASSDGTGSENTEAFF.

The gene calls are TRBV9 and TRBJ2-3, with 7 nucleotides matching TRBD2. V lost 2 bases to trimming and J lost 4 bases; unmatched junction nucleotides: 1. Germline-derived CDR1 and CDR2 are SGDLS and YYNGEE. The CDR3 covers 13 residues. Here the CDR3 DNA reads TGTGCCAGCAGCGTGGGGGGGGCAGATACGCAGTATTTT. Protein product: CASSVGGADTQYF. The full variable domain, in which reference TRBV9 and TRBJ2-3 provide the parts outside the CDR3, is DSGVTQTPKHLITATGQRVTLRCSPRSGDLSVYWYQQSLDQGLQFLIQYYNGEERAKGNILERFSAQQFPDLHSELNLSSLELGDSALYFCASSVGGADTQYFGPGTRLTVL.

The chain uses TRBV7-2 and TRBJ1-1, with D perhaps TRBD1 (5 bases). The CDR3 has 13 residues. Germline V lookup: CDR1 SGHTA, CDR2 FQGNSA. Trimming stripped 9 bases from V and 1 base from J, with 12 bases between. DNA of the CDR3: TGTGCCAGTCTGGGGAGGGGGAACACTGAAGCTTTCTTT. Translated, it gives CASLGRGNTEAFF.

CDR3 residues: CASAGVGETQYF. CDR3 bases: TGTGCCAGCGCAGGGGTTGGGGAGACCCAGTACTTC. The genes are TRBV2 and TRBJ2-5; D might be TRBD1 (6 bases). Trimming shortened V by 8 bases and J by 5 bases, and 12 bases separated the two germline ends. The germline V gene has CDR1 SNHLY and CDR2 FYNNEI. CDR3 length: 12 residues.

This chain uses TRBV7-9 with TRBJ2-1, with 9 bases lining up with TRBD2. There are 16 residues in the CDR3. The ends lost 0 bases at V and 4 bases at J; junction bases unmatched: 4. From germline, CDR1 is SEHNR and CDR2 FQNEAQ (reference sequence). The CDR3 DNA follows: TGTGCCAGCAGCTTAGCGCCTAGCGGGATTTACAATGAGCAGTTCTTC. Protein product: CASSLAPSGIYNEQFF.

The CDR3 sequence is CASSEAGQAQETQYF. In nucleotides, the CDR3 is TGTGCCAGCAGTGAAGCCGGACAGGCGCAAGAGACCCAGTACTTC. The chain couples TRBV6-1 to TRBJ2-5; TRBD1 agrees at 7 bases. V lost 0 bases and J lost 2; bases outside the gene matches: 3. Germline V lookup: CDR1 MNHNS, CDR2 SASEGT. This CDR3 region has 15 residues.

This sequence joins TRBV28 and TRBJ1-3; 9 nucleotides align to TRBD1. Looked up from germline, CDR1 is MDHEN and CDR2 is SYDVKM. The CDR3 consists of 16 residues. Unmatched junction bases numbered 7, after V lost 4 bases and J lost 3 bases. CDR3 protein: CASSYVYRGHGNTIYF. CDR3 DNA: TGTGCCAGCAGTTATGTTTACAGGGGGCATGGAAACACCATATATTTT.

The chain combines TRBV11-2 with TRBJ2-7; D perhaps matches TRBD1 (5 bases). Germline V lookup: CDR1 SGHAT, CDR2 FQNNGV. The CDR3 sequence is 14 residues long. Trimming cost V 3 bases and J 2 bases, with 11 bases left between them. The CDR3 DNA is TGTGCCAGCAGCTTCGGAAGGGGAACCTACGAGCAGTACTTC. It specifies CASSFGRGTYEQYF.

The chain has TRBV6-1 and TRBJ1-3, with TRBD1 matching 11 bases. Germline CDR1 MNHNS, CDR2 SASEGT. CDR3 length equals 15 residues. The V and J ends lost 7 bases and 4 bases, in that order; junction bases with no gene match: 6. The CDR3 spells CASILGQGGGNTIYF. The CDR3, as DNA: TGTGCCAGCATCTTGGGACAGGGGGGCGGAAACACCATATATTTT.

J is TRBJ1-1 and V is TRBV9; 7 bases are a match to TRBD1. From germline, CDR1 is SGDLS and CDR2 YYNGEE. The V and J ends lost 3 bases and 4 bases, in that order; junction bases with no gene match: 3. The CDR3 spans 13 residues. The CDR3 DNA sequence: TGTGCCAGCAGCGCCCGGACAGGCACTGAAGCTTTCTTT. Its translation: CASSARTGTEAFF.

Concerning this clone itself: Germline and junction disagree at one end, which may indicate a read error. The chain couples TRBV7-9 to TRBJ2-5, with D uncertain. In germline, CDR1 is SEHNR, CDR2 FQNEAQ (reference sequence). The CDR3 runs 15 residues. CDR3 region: CSSSPGRQVVETQYF. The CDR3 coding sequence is TGTTCCAGCAGCCCTGGTCGTCAGGTGGTAGAGACCCAGTACTTC. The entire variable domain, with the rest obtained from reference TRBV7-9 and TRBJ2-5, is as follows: DTGVSQNPRHKITKRGQNVTFRCDPISEHNRLYWYRQTLGQGPEFLTYFQNEAQLEKSRLLSDRFSAERPKGSFSTLEIQRTEQGDSAMYLCSSSPGRQVVETQYFGPGTRLLVL.

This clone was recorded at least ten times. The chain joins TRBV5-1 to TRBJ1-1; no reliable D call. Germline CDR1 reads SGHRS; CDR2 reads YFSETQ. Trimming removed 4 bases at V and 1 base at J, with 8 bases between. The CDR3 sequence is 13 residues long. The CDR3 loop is CASSRGKNTEAFF. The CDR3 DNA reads TGCGCCAGCAGCCGCGGGAAGAACACTGAAGCTTTCTTT.

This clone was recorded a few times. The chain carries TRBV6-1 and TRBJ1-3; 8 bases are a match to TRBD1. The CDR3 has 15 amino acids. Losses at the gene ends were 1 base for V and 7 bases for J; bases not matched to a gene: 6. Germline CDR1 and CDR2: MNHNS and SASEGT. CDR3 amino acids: CASSEGTGTRNTIYF. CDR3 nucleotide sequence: TGTGCCAGCAGTGAAGGGACAGGGACAAGGAACACCATATATTTT.

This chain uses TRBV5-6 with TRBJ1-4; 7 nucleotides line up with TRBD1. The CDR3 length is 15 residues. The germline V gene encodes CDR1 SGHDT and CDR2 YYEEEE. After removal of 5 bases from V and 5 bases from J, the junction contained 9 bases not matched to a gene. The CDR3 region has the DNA TGTGCCAGCAGTTATGCCGGGACAGCGAATGAAAAACTGTTTTTT. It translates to CASSYAGTANEKLFF.

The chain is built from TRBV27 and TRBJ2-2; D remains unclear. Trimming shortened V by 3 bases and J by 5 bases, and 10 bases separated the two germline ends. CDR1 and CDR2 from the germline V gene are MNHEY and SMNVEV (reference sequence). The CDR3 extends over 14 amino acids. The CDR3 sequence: CASSLLPTTGELFF. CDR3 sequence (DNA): TGTGCCAGCAGTTTGCTACCTACTACCGGGGAGCTGTTTTTT.

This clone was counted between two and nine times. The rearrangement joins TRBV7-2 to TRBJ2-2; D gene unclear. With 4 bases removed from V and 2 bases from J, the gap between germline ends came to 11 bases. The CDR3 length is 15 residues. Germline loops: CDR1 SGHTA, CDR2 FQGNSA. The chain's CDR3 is CASSSNLGNTGELFF. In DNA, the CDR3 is TGTGCCAGCAGCTCAAATCTAGGCAACACCGGGGAGCTGTTTTTT.

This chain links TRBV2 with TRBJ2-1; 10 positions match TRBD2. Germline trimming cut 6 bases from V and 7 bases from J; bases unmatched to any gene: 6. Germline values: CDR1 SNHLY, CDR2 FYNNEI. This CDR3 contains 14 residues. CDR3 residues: CASRTGTSVNEQFF. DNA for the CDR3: TGTGCCAGCAGGACCGGGACTAGCGTTAATGAGCAGTTCTTC.

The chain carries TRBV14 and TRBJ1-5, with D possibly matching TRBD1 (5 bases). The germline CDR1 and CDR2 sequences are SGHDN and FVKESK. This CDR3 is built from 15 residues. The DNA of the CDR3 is TGTATGTCCGGGGGAGTCCTTCTAAGCAATCAGCCCCAGCATTTT. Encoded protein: CMSGGVLLSNQPQHF.

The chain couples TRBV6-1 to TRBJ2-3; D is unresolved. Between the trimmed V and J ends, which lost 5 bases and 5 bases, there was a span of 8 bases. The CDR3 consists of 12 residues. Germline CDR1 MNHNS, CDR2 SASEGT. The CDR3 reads CASSPPGDTQYF. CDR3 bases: TGTGCCAGCAGTCCCCCAGGAGATACGCAGTATTTT.

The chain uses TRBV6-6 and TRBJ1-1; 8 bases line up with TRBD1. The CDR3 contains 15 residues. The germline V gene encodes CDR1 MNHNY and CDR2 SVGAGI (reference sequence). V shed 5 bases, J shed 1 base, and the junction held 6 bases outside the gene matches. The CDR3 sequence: CASSHDDRGNTEAFF. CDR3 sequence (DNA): TGTGCCAGCAGTCATGATGACAGGGGGAACACTGAAGCTTTCTTT.

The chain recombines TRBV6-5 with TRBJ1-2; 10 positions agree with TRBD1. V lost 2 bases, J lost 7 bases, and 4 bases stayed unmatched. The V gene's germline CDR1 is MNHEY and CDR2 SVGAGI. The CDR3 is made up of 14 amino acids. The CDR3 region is CASSYDRGLGGYTF. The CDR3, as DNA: TGTGCCAGCAGTTACGACAGGGGGCTAGGTGGCTACACCTTC.

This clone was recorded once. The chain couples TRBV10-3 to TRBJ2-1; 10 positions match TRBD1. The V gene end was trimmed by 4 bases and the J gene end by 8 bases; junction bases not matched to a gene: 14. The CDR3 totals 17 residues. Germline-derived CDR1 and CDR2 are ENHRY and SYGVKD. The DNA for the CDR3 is TGTGCCATCAGTGCTAGAACCAGGACAGGGGGAAGAGATGAGCAGTTCTTC. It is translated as CAISARTRTGGRDEQFF.

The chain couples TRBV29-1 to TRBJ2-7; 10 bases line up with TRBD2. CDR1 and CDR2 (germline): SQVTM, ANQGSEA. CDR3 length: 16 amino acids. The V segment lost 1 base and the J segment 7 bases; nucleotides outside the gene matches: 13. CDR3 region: CSVEGTLTSGTSEQYF. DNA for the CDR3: TGCAGCGTTGAAGGGACCCTCACTAGCGGGACTAGTGAGCAGTACTTC.

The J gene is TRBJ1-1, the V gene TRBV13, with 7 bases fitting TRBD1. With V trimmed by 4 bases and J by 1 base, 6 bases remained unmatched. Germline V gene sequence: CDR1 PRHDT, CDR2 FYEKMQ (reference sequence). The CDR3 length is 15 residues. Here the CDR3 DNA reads TGTGCCAGCAGCTCATACACAGGGGAGAACACTGAAGCTTTCTTT. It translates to CASSSYTGENTEAFF.

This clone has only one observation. CDR3 loop: CASSLIGGGQETQYF. CDR3 coding DNA: TGTGCCAGCAGCTTAATAGGCGGGGGCCAAGAGACCCAGTACTTC. The rearrangement uses TRBV5-4 and TRBJ2-5, with 7 nucleotides matching TRBD2. Germline assignment: CDR1 SGHNT and CDR2 YYREEE (reference sequence). The CDR3 runs to 15 residues. With 2 bases clipped from V and 1 base from J, the junction kept 5 bases outside the gene matches.

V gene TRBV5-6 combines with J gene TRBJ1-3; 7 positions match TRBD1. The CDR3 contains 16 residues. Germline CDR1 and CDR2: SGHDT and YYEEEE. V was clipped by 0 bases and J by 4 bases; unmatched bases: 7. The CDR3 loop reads CASSLAQGVKGNTIYF. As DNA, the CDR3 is TGTGCCAGCAGCTTGGCTCAGGGGGTGAAAGGAAACACCATATATTTT.